Listed below are T cell receptor beta chains from one sample, sequenced in a study of identical twins. One entry per CDR3 protein results from TCRdb running MiXCR on the 5' RACE reads. Of about 660,000 distinct CDR3 sequences in the sample, around 8.3% were seen once. The same data also went into a second study, on yellow fever vaccine responses in identical twins.

Sequenced: PBMCs. The source is a young woman in good health. Both conserved end residues are part of each CDR3. Fields, in order: clone size, J gene, V gene, D gene, CDR3 DNA, CDR3 protein. The D gene is left open where the match is weak. Rows give clone size only sometimes, using once, few, many, or a class for an expanded clone.

abundance: many; j_gene: TRBJ1-4; v_gene: TRBV20-1; d_gene: .; CDR3nt: TGCAGTGCTAGACATAATGAAAAACTGTTTTTT; CDR3aa: CSARHNEKLFF
abundance: many; j_gene: TRBJ1-2; v_gene: TRBV4-1; d_gene: .; CDR3nt: TGCGCCAGCAGCCAAGTTATGACACAACACTATGGCTACACCTTC; CDR3aa: CASSQVMTQHYGYTF
abundance: .; j_gene: TRBJ2-5; v_gene: TRBV19; d_gene: .; CDR3nt: TGTGCCAGTAGTATCAAACACAGCTTCCAGACCCAGTACTTC; CDR3aa: CASSIKHSFQTQYF
abundance: .; j_gene: TRBJ2-7; v_gene: TRBV6-2/TRBV6-3; d_gene: TRBD1; CDR3nt: TGTGCCAGCAGCCCCGGGACAGGGGGTGACTACGAGCAGTACTTC; CDR3aa: CASSPGTGGDYEQYF
abundance: few; j_gene: TRBJ2-7; v_gene: TRBV6-2/TRBV6-3; d_gene: .; CDR3nt: TGTGCCAGCAGTTACCGAGGAGGGAGCTCCTACGAGCAGTACTTC; CDR3aa: CASSYRGGSSYEQYF
abundance: many; j_gene: TRBJ1-3; v_gene: TRBV5-1; d_gene: TRBD1; CDR3nt: TGCGCCAGCAGCCCGGACAGGCCTGGAAACACCATATATTTT; CDR3aa: CASSPDRPGNTIYF
abundance: .; j_gene: TRBJ1-1; v_gene: TRBV9; d_gene: .; CDR3nt: TGTGCCAGCAGCCCAAGCCCCGCCCCGAGAAACACTGAAGCTTTCTTT; CDR3aa: CASSPSPAPRNTEAFF
abundance: .; j_gene: TRBJ1-6; v_gene: TRBV5-1; d_gene: .; CDR3nt: TGCGCCAGCAGCTTCAAGGAATTCCTAAATTCACCCCTCCACTTT; CDR3aa: CASSFKEFLNSPLHF
abundance: many; j_gene: TRBJ2-3; v_gene: TRBV12-3/TRBV12-4; d_gene: TRBD2; CDR3nt: TGTGCCAGCAGAATACTAGCGGGAGCCCCAGATACGCAGTATTTT; CDR3aa: CASRILAGAPDTQYF
abundance: many; j_gene: TRBJ2-7; v_gene: TRBV12-3/TRBV12-4; d_gene: .; CDR3nt: TGTGCCAGCAGCAACAAGGAGGGCGGGTACGAGCAGTACTTC; CDR3aa: CASSNKEGGYEQYF
abundance: many; j_gene: TRBJ2-2; v_gene: TRBV4-1; d_gene: TRBD2; CDR3nt: TGCGCCAGCAGCCAAACGGCAGCGGGAGGTAGGACCGGGGAGCTGTTTTTT; CDR3aa: CASSQTAAGGRTGELFF
abundance: .; j_gene: TRBJ2-1; v_gene: TRBV27; d_gene: TRBD2; CDR3nt: TGTGCCAGTAGACCAGCGGGGTACAATGAGCAGTTCTTC; CDR3aa: CASRPAGYNEQFF
abundance: .; j_gene: TRBJ2-3; v_gene: TRBV20-1; d_gene: .; CDR3nt: TGCAGTGCTAGAATAGGGTTACTAGTTGCAGATACGCAGTATTTT; CDR3aa: CSARIGLLVADTQYF
abundance: few; j_gene: TRBJ2-3; v_gene: TRBV20-1; d_gene: TRBD2; CDR3nt: TGCAGTGCTAGACCACAGACTAGCGGGAAAAAAGATACGCAGTATTTT; CDR3aa: CSARPQTSGKKDTQYF
abundance: .; j_gene: TRBJ2-5; v_gene: TRBV10-3; d_gene: .; CDR3nt: TGTGCCATCAGTGAGTCGGTGGCGGGAGAGACCCAGTACTTC; CDR3aa: CAISESVAGETQYF
abundance: few; j_gene: TRBJ2-7; v_gene: TRBV3-1; d_gene: .; CDR3nt: TGTGCCAGCACCGGGTGGGGTTCCTACGAGCAGTACTTC; CDR3aa: CASTGWGSYEQYF
abundance: .; j_gene: TRBJ2-1; v_gene: TRBV19; d_gene: .; CDR3nt: TGTGCCAGTAGTACCCCTCAGGACTACAATGAGCAGTTCTTC; CDR3aa: CASSTPQDYNEQFF
abundance: many; j_gene: TRBJ2-5; v_gene: TRBV5-6; d_gene: TRBD2; CDR3nt: TGTGCCACCCAGCCCTGGAGGACTAGCGGTCAAGAGACCCAGTACTTC; CDR3aa: CATQPWRTSGQETQYF
abundance: few; j_gene: TRBJ1-4; v_gene: TRBV7-9; d_gene: .; CDR3nt: TGTGCCAGCAGCTTCCCCCGGGACTCTCCCGGGCGGGAAAAACTGTTTTTT; CDR3aa: CASSFPRDSPGREKLFF
abundance: few; j_gene: TRBJ2-3; v_gene: TRBV18; d_gene: .; CDR3nt: TGTGCCAGCTCACGGGCTTTGTCAGATACGCAGTATTTT; CDR3aa: CASSRALSDTQYF
abundance: .; j_gene: TRBJ2-2; v_gene: TRBV7-9; d_gene: .; CDR3nt: TGTGCCAGCAGCTTAGATCCTGGTCCGCCCGGGGAGCTGTTTTTT; CDR3aa: CASSLDPGPPGELFF
abundance: few; j_gene: TRBJ2-5; v_gene: TRBV18; d_gene: .; CDR3nt: TGTGCCAGCTCTCCGGTCGACGGGGTGGACCAGTACTTC; CDR3aa: CASSPVDGVDQYF
abundance: few; j_gene: TRBJ2-7; v_gene: TRBV20-1; d_gene: .; CDR3nt: TGCAGTGCCCCTAGGGGGACTGGCTACGAGCAGTACTTC; CDR3aa: CSAPRGTGYEQYF
abundance: few; j_gene: TRBJ1-1; v_gene: TRBV27; d_gene: .; CDR3nt: TGTGCCAGCAGTTTTTTCCCGAACACTGAAGCTTTCTTT; CDR3aa: CASSFFPNTEAFF
abundance: .; j_gene: TRBJ2-1; v_gene: TRBV30; d_gene: TRBD2; CDR3nt: TGTGCCTGGTTGCCGCTAGCGGGAGGGCCTTCGAACTACAATGAGCAGTTCTTC; CDR3aa: CAWLPLAGGPSNYNEQFF
abundance: few; j_gene: TRBJ1-3; v_gene: TRBV20-1; d_gene: TRBD1; CDR3nt: TGCAGTGCCGAGGACAGGTTTGGGACTGGAAACACCATATATTTT; CDR3aa: CSAEDRFGTGNTIYF
abundance: .; j_gene: TRBJ1-6; v_gene: TRBV12-3/TRBV12-4; d_gene: .; CDR3nt: TGTGCCAGCAGTCAATACACCAAAGGTTCACCCCTCCACTTT; CDR3aa: CASSQYTKGSPLHF
abundance: few; j_gene: TRBJ1-5; v_gene: TRBV20-1; d_gene: .; CDR3nt: TGCAGTGCTTTCCGGGCGGCCCCCGGTCAGCCCCAGCATTTT; CDR3aa: CSAFRAAPGQPQHF
abundance: .; j_gene: TRBJ2-4; v_gene: TRBV20-1; d_gene: TRBD2; CDR3nt: TGCAGTGCTATACGGACTAGCGGCAAAAACATTCAGTACTTC; CDR3aa: CSAIRTSGKNIQYF
abundance: few; j_gene: TRBJ2-7; v_gene: TRBV18; d_gene: .; CDR3nt: TGTGCCAGCTCACCAGATCGGGGACCCGAGCAGTACTTC; CDR3aa: CASSPDRGPEQYF
abundance: few; j_gene: TRBJ1-5; v_gene: TRBV7-2; d_gene: TRBD1; CDR3nt: TGTGCCAGCAGCTTCGGGACAGTTAATCAGCCCCAGCATTTT; CDR3aa: CASSFGTVNQPQHF
abundance: once; j_gene: TRBJ2-2; v_gene: TRBV12-3/TRBV12-4; d_gene: TRBD1; CDR3nt: TGTGCCAGCAGTTTAGAACAGGGGGTTGGCGGGGAGCTGTTTTTT; CDR3aa: CASSLEQGVGGELFF
abundance: few; j_gene: TRBJ2-3; v_gene: TRBV5-4; d_gene: .; CDR3nt: TGTGCCAGCAGCCGGTGGGGGTCACCTAGCACAGATACGCAGTATTTT; CDR3aa: CASSRWGSPSTDTQYF
abundance: few; j_gene: TRBJ2-7; v_gene: TRBV28; d_gene: TRBD2; CDR3nt: TGTGCCAGCAGTCGTGGAGCGGGAGCAGGAGAGCAGTACTTC; CDR3aa: CASSRGAGAGEQYF
abundance: many; j_gene: TRBJ2-7; v_gene: TRBV28; d_gene: TRBD2; CDR3nt: TGTGCCAGCAGTTTATCGACTAGCGGGAGCTACGAGCAGTACTTC; CDR3aa: CASSLSTSGSYEQYF
abundance: few; j_gene: TRBJ2-7; v_gene: TRBV27; d_gene: .; CDR3nt: TGTGCCAGCAGTCCCGGGTTTCAGACCTACGAGCAGTACTTC; CDR3aa: CASSPGFQTYEQYF
abundance: .; j_gene: TRBJ2-2; v_gene: TRBV14; d_gene: TRBD2; CDR3nt: TGTGCCAGCAGCCGTCGGATTTCGACTAGCGGTTACACCGGGGAGCTGTTTTTT; CDR3aa: CASSRRISTSGYTGELFF
abundance: many; j_gene: TRBJ1-6; v_gene: TRBV4-2; d_gene: .; CDR3nt: TGTGCCAGCAGCCAAGATAGAAACTATAATTCACCCCTCCACTTT; CDR3aa: CASSQDRNYNSPLHF
abundance: few; j_gene: TRBJ2-2; v_gene: TRBV29-1; d_gene: .; CDR3nt: TGCAGCGTTGAAGCCACCAGTGTGAGGGAGCTGTTTTTT; CDR3aa: CSVEATSVRELFF
abundance: .; j_gene: TRBJ2-6; v_gene: TRBV11-1; d_gene: TRBD2; CDR3nt: TGTGCCAGCAGCTTATGGGCCGCGGGGGGCACTGGGGCCAACGTCCTGACTTTC; CDR3aa: CASSLWAAGGTGANVLTF
abundance: many; j_gene: TRBJ2-5; v_gene: TRBV29-1; d_gene: TRBD2; CDR3nt: TGCAGCGAGATAGCGGGGGAGACCCAGTACTTC; CDR3aa: CSEIAGETQYF
abundance: many; j_gene: TRBJ2-7; v_gene: TRBV7-2; d_gene: TRBD1; CDR3nt: TGTGCCAGCAGCTTCGGGACAGCCTACGAGCAGTACTTC; CDR3aa: CASSFGTAYEQYF
abundance: many; j_gene: TRBJ2-5; v_gene: TRBV7-2; d_gene: .; CDR3nt: TGTGCCAGCAGCAATAAAGAGACCCAGTACTTC; CDR3aa: CASSNKETQYF
abundance: few; j_gene: TRBJ1-2; v_gene: TRBV6-1; d_gene: .; CDR3nt: TGTGCCAGCCGGTCGTTGGGGAGTAGGGGCTATGGCTACACCTTC; CDR3aa: CASRSLGSRGYGYTF
abundance: .; j_gene: TRBJ2-7; v_gene: TRBV29-1; d_gene: .; CDR3nt: TGCAGCGCCACCGAAATCGGGTACGAGCAGTACTTC; CDR3aa: CSATEIGYEQYF
abundance: .; j_gene: TRBJ1-6; v_gene: TRBV12-3/TRBV12-4; d_gene: .; CDR3nt: TGTGCCAGCAGTTTTTCGGCAGGGTATTCACCCCTCCACTTT; CDR3aa: CASSFSAGYSPLHF
abundance: few; j_gene: TRBJ1-1; v_gene: TRBV29-1; d_gene: TRBD1; CDR3nt: TGCAGTTATGACAGGGAGGGCACTGAAGCTTTCTTT; CDR3aa: CSYDREGTEAFF
abundance: many; j_gene: TRBJ2-1; v_gene: TRBV5-5; d_gene: TRBD2; CDR3nt: TGTGCCAGCAGCTTGATGGGGACTAGCGGGTATACCTACAATGAGCAGTTCTTC; CDR3aa: CASSLMGTSGYTYNEQFF
abundance: few; j_gene: TRBJ2-5; v_gene: TRBV20-1; d_gene: .; CDR3nt: TGCAGTGCTACGCCGGGACAACGACAAGAGACCCAGTATTTC; CDR3aa: CSATPGQRQETQYF
abundance: many; j_gene: TRBJ2-5; v_gene: TRBV12-3/TRBV12-4; d_gene: .; CDR3nt: TGTGCCAGCAAGACAGGTCCTCAAGAGACCCAGTACTTC; CDR3aa: CASKTGPQETQYF
abundance: few; j_gene: TRBJ2-7; v_gene: TRBV7-2; d_gene: TRBD1; CDR3nt: TGTGCCAGCAGCTTAGAACCGGGACAGGGCTACGAGCAGTACTTC; CDR3aa: CASSLEPGQGYEQYF
abundance: .; j_gene: TRBJ2-1; v_gene: TRBV7-2; d_gene: .; CDR3nt: TGTGCCAGCAGCTCGGGACAAAACTACAATGAGCAGTTCTTC; CDR3aa: CASSSGQNYNEQFF
abundance: many; j_gene: TRBJ2-2; v_gene: TRBV4-2; d_gene: TRBD2; CDR3nt: TGTGCCAGCAGCCAAGAGGGGCCCGGGCTAGCGGGGACCGGGGAGCTGTTTTTT; CDR3aa: CASSQEGPGLAGTGELFF
abundance: many; j_gene: TRBJ2-7; v_gene: TRBV12-3/TRBV12-4; d_gene: TRBD2; CDR3nt: TGTGCCAGCAGTTTACCGAGCGGGGGGAATCCCTACGAGCAGTACTTC; CDR3aa: CASSLPSGGNPYEQYF
abundance: few; j_gene: TRBJ2-3; v_gene: TRBV4-3; d_gene: .; CDR3nt: TGCGCCAGCAGCCAAGGCCCCTATTCGGCGGGAAATACAGATACGCAGTATTTT; CDR3aa: CASSQGPYSAGNTDTQYF
abundance: few; j_gene: TRBJ2-1; v_gene: TRBV6-1; d_gene: TRBD2; CDR3nt: TGTGCCAGCTTTGGAGCGGGGGGCTTGGATGAGCAGTTCTTC; CDR3aa: CASFGAGGLDEQFF
abundance: many; j_gene: TRBJ2-7; v_gene: TRBV5-5; d_gene: .; CDR3nt: TGTGCCAGCAGCTTGGAGTCCCACGAGCAGTACTTC; CDR3aa: CASSLESHEQYF